The 3 T cell receptor beta chains below come from one sample, sequenced in a study of T cells after posttransplantation cyclophosphamide. The data were produced by immunoSEQ multiplex PCR, yet TCRdb's version contains in-frame clones alone and is incomplete. This repertoire holds about 38,000 clones, and none appear only once. Sequenced input: PBMCs. The receptors come from a man aged 45 to 65 in good health, CMV-negative, and a related stem cell transplant donor.

This clone was seen many times. The gene calls are TRBV7-9 and TRBJ1-1; D is unclear. V was pared by 1 base and J by 6 bases, with 9 bases between. Germline loops: CDR1 SEHNR, CDR2 FQNEAQ (reference sequence). The CDR3 consists of 13 residues. CDR3 loop: CASSLVTGPEAFF. DNA for the CDR3: TGTGCCAGCAGCTTAGTAACGGGTCCTGAAGCTTTCTTT.

This clone was counted a few times. This chain links TRBV9 with TRBJ2-1; the match to TRBD1 covers 9 bases. This CDR3 is 15 amino acids long. CDR1 is SGDLS and CDR2 is YYNGEE in the germline V gene. V lost 3 bases to trimming and J lost 3 bases; unmatched junction nucleotides: 4. This chain's CDR3 is CASSGGQGNYNEQFF. The CDR3 DNA reads as TGTGCCAGCAGCGGGGGACAGGGAAACTACAATGAGCAGTTCTTC.

This clone was observed many times. The chain employs TRBV19 and TRBJ1-2, with 9 nucleotides matching TRBD1. J lost 8 bases, V lost 4 bases, and 5 bases had no gene match. The germline gives CDR1 LNHDA, CDR2 SQIVND (reference sequence). The CDR3 covers 13 residues. The CDR3 DNA is TGTGCCAGTAGTACCAGGACAGGGGACGGCTACACCTTC. Protein product: CASSTRTGDGYTF.